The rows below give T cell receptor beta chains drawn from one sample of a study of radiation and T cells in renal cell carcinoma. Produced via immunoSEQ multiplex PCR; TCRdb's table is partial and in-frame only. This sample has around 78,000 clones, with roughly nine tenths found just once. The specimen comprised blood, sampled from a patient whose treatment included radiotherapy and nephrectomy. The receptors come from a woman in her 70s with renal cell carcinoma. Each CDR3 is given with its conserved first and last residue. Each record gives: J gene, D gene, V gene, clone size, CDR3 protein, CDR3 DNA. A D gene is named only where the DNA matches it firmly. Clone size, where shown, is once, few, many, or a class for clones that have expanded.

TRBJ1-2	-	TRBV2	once	CASNKDSYGYTF	TGTGCCAGCAATAAGGACAGCTATGGCTACACCTTC
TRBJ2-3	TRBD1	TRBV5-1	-	CASSLWGQGDTQYF	TGCGCCAGCAGCTTGTGGGGACAGGGCGATACGCAGTATTTT
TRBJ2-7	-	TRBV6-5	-	CATTTNSYEQYF	TGTGCCACTACGACAAACTCCTACGAGCAGTACTTC
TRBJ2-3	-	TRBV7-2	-	CASSLGQGTDTQYF	TGTGCCAGCAGCTTAGGGCAGGGCACAGATACGCAGTATTTT
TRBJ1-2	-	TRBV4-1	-	CASSQDLGSYGYTF	TGCGCCAGCAGCCAAGATTTGGGCAGCTATGGCTACACCTTC
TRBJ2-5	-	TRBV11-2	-	CASSSGSRTQYF	TGTGCCAGCAGCTCAGGATCGAGGACCCAGTACTTC
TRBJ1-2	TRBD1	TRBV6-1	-	CASSATGSQMGYTF	TGTGCCAGCAGTGCGACAGGGTCTCAAATGGGCTACACCTTC
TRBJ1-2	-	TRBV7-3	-	CASSLKAPPDYGYTF	TGTGCCAGCAGCTTAAAGGCTCCGCCGGACTATGGCTACACCTTC
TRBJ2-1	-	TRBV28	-	CASSLADGYNEQFF	TGTGCCAGCAGTTTGGCGGACGGCTACAATGAGCAGTTCTTC
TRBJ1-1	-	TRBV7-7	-	CASSLALGGEAFF	TGTGCTAGCAGCTTAGCCCTAGGCGGTGAAGCTTTCTTT
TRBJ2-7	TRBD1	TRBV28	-	CASSLQGAREQYF	TGTGCCAGCAGTTTACAGGGGGCACGCGAGCAGTACTTC
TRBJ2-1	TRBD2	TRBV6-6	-	CATTIAGGGYNEQFF	TGTGCCACGACAATAGCGGGGGGCGGCTACAATGAGCAGTTCTTC
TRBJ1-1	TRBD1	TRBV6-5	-	CASSTDREAFF	TGTGCCAGCAGTACGGACAGGGAAGCTTTCTTT
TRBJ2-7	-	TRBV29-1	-	CSVTGPGRQYF	TGCAGCGTTACCGGGCCGGGCAGGCAGTACTTC
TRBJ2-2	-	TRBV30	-	CAWSVQTGHRELFF	TGTGCCTGGAGTGTACAAACAGGGCACCGGGAGCTGTTTTTT
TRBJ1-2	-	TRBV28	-	CAGARDMGFGYTF	TGTGCCGGGGCCCGGGACATGGGTTTCGGCTACACCTTC
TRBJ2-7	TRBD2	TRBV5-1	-	CASSSLSGAAYEQYF	TGCGCCAGCAGCTCGCTTAGCGGGGCCGCCTACGAGCAGTACTTC
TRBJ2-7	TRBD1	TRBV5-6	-	CASSFAGTGINEQYF	TGTGCCAGCAGCTTTGCCGGGACAGGGATCAACGAGCAGTACTTC
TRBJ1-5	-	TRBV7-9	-	CASSLTGLDQPQHF	TGTGCCAGCAGCTTGACAGGACTCGATCAGCCCCAGCATTTT
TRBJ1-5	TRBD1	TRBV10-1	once	CASSEYEQHGTVETHSNQPQHF	TGCGCCAGCAGTGAATACGAACAACACGGGACAGTTGAAACCCATAGCAATCAGCCCCAGCATTTT
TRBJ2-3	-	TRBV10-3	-	CAISWRLGLSTDTQYF	TGTGCCATCAGTTGGAGGTTGGGGCTCAGCACAGATACGCAGTATTTT
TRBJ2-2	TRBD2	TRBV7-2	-	CATGGRGSNTGELFF	TGTGCCACCGGGGGGAGAGGGTCGAACACCGGGGAGCTGTTTTTT
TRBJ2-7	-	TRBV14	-	CASSRGGVSYEQYF	TGTGCCAGCAGCCGAGGAGGGGTGTCCTACGAGCAGTACTTC
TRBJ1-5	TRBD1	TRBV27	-	CASRRTGGNQPQHF	TGTGCCAGCAGAAGAACAGGGGGTAATCAGCCCCAGCATTTT
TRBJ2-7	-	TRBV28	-	CASTKPPYEQYF	TGTGCCAGCACCAAACCCCCCTACGAGCAGTACTTC
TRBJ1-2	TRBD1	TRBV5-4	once	CASSLGQGSNYGYTF	TGTGCCAGCAGCTTGGGACAGGGCTCTAACTATGGCTACACCTTC
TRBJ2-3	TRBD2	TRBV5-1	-	CASSLGASGGAFTQYF	TGCGCCAGCAGCTTAGGAGCTAGCGGGGGGGCATTTACGCAGTATTTT
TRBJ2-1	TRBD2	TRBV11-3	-	CASSASGGADEQFF	TGTGCCAGCAGCGCTAGCGGGGGGGCCGATGAGCAGTTCTTC
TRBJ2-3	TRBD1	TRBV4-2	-	CASSFRDSFTSTDTQYF	TGTGCCAGCAGTTTTCGGGACAGTTTTACTAGCACAGATACGCAGTATTTT
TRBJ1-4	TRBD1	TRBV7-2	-	CASSSYRGSNEKLFF	TGTGCCAGCAGCTCTTACAGGGGGAGTAATGAAAAACTGTTTTTT
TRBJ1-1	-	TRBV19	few	CASISPGGAFF	TGTGCCAGTATTTCCCCGGGTGGGGCTTTCTTT
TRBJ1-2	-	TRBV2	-	CASTIGGFWGYTF	TGTGCCAGCACCATTGGGGGGTTCTGGGGCTACACCTTC
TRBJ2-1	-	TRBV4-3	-	CASSQDGGLAGAIYNEQFF	TGCGCCAGCAGCCAAGATGGCGGGCTTGCGGGGGCCATCTACAATGAGCAGTTCTTC
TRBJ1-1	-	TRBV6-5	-	CASSFGESTEAFF	TGTGCCAGCAGTTTCGGGGAATCCACTGAAGCTTTCTTT
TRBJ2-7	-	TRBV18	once	CASSPPNFSYEQYF	TGTGCCAGCTCACCTCCTAATTTTTCCTACGAGCAGTACTTC
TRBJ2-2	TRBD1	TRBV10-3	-	CAIRDSANTGELFF	TGTGCCATAAGGGACAGCGCGAACACCGGGGAGCTGTTTTTT
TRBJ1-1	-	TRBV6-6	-	CASSYGGQNTEAFF	TGTGCCAGCAGTTACGGGGGCCAGAACACTGAAGCTTTCTTT
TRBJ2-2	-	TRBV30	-	CATPGRTNTGELFF	TGTGCCACCCCCGGTCGGACGAACACCGGGGAGCTGTTTTTT
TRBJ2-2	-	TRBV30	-	CAWSVRGPGELFF	TGTGCCTGGAGTGTCCGGGGGCCCGGGGAGCTGTTTTTT
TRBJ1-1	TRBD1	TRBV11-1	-	CASSDRVVAFF	TGTGCCAGCAGCGACAGGGTCGTAGCTTTCTTT
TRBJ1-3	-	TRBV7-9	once	CASSRLAHTGNTIYF	TGTGCCAGCAGCCGCCTCGCGCACACCGGAAACACCATATATTTT
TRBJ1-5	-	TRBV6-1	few	CASTLGQGGNQPQHF	TGTGCCAGCACCCTGGGGCAGGGCGGCAATCAGCCCCAGCATTTT
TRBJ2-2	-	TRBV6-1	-	CASSENPLGANTGELFF	TGTGCCAGCAGTGAAAACCCCTTGGGGGCCAACACCGGGGAGCTGTTTTTT
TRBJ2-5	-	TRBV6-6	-	CASRPAGLGRETQYF	TGTGCCAGCAGACCCGCGGGGCTCGGTCGAGAGACCCAGTACTTC
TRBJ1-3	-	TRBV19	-	CASITTSSGNTIYF	TGTGCCAGTATCACGACGAGCTCTGGAAACACCATATATTTT
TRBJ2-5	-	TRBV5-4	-	CASSAGRNQETQYF	TGTGCCAGCAGTGCGGGGCGGAACCAAGAGACCCAGTACTTC
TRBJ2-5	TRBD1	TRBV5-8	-	CASSGGDRGETQYF	TGTGCCAGCAGCGGAGGGGACAGGGGAGAGACCCAGTACTTC
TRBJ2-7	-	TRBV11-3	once	CASSLEALAEQYF	TGTGCCAGCAGCTTAGAAGCGTTGGCAGAGCAGTACTTC
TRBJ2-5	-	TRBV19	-	CASSPGGRETQYF	TGTGCCAGTAGTCCGGGGGGCCGAGAGACCCAGTACTTC
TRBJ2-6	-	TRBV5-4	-	CASSRTARGANVLTF	TGTGCCAGCAGTAGGACGGCTCGGGGGGCCAACGTCCTGACTTTC